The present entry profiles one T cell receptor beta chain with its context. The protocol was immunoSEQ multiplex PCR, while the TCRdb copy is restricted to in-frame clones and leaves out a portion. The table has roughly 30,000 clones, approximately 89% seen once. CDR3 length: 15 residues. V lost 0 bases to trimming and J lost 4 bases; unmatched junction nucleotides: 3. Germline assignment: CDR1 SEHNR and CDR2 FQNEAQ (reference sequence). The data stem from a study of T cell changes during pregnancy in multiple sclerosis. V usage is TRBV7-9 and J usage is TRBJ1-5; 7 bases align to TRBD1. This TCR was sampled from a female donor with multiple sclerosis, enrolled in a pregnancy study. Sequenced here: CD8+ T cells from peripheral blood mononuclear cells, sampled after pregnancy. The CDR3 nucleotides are TGTGCCAGCAGCTTAGCAGGGACAGTTAATCAGCCCCAGCATTTT. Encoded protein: CASSLAGTVNQPQHF.